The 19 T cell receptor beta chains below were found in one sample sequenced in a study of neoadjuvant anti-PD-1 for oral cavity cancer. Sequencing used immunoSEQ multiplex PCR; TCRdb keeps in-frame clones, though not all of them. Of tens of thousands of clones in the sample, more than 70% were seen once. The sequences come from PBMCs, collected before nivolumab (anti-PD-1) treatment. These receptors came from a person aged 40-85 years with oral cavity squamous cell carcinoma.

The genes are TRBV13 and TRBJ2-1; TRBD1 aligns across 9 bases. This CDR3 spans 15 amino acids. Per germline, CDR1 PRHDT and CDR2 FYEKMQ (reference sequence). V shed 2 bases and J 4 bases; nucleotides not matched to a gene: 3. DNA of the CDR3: TGTGCCAGCAGCTTATGGGACAGGGTATACAATGAGCAGTTCTTC. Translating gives CASSLWDRVYNEQFF.

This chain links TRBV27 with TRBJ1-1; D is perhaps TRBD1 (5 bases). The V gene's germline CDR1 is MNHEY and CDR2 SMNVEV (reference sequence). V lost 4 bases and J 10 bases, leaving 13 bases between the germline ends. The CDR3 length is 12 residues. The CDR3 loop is CASSSFPGGAFF. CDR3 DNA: TGTGCCAGCAGTTCCTTCCCCGGGGGAGCTTTCTTT.

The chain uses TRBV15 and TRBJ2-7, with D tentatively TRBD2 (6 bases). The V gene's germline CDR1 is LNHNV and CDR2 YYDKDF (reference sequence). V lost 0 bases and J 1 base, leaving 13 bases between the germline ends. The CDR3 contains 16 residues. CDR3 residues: CATSRDLGGGSYEQYF. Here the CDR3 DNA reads TGTGCCACCAGCAGAGATCTGGGGGGAGGATCCTACGAGCAGTACTTC.

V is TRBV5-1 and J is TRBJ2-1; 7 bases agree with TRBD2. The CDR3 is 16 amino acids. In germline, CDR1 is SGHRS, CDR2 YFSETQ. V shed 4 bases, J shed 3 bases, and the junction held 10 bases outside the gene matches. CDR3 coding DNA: TGCGCCAGCAGCGCCGGGGGGAGTAGGATCTACAATGAGCAGTTCTTC. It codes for CASSAGGSRIYNEQFF. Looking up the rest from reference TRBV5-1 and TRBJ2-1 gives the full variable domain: KAGVTQTPRYLIKTRGQQVTLSCSPISGHRSVSWYQQTPGQGLQFLFEYFSETQRNKGNFPGRFSGRQFSNSRSEMNVSTLELGDSALYLCASSAGGSRIYNEQFFGPGTRLTVL.

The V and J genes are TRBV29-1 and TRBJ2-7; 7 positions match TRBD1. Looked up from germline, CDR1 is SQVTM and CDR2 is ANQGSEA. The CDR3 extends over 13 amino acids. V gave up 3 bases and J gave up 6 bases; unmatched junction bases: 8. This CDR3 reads CSVDEGASLEQYF. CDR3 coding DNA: TGCAGCGTTGATGAGGGGGCGTCTCTCGAGCAGTACTTC.

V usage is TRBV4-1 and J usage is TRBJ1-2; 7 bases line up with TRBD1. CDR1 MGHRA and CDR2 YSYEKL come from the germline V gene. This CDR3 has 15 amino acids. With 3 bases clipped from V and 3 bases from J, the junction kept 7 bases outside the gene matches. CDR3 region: CASSHLDRIDYGYTF. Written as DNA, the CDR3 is TGCGCCAGCAGCCATCTGGACAGGATAGACTATGGCTACACCTTC.

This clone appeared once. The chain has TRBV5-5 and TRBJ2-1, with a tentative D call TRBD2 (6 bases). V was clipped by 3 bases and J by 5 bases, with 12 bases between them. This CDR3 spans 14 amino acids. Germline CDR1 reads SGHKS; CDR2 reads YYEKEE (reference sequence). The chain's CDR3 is CASSWATRNNEQFF. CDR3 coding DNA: TGTGCCAGCAGCTGGGCGACTAGGAACAATGAGCAGTTCTTC.

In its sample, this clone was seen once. The CDR3 sequence is CSAIGVEAFF. The CDR3, as DNA: TGCAGTGCTATAGGTGTGGAAGCTTTCTTT. The rearrangement links TRBV20-1 to TRBJ1-1; D gene unclear. Germline V gene data show CDR1 as DFQATT and CDR2 as SNEGSKA (reference sequence). The V end was cut by 4 bases, the J end by 8 bases, with 8 bases between. This CDR3 region has 10 residues.

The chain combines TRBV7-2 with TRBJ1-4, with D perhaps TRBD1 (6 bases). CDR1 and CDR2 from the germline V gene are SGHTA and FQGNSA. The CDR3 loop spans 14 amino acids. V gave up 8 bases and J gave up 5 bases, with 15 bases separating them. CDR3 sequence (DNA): TGTGCCAGCGCCCGGCAGACAGGCAATGAAAAACTGTTTTTT. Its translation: CASARQTGNEKLFF.

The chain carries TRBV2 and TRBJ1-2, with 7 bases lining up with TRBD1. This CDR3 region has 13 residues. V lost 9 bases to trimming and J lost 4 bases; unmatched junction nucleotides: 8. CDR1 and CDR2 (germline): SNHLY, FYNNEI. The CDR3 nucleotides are TGTGCCAGAAGTACCGGGACAGCCTATGGCTACACCTTC. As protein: CARSTGTAYGYTF.

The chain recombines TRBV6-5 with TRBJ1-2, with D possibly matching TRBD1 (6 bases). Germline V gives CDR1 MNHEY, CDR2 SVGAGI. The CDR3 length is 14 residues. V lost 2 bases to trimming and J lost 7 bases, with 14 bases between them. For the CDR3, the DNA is TGTGCCAGCAGTTACCAAACAGGGTGGGGTGGCTACACCTTC. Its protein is CASSYQTGWGGYTF.

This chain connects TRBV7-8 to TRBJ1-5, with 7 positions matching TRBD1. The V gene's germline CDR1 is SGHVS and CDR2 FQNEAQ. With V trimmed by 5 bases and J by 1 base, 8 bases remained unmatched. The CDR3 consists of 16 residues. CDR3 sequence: CASSPLGGGSNQPQHF. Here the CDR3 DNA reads TGTGCCAGCAGCCCATTAGGAGGGGGCAGCAATCAGCCCCAGCATTTT.

In DNA form, the CDR3 reads TGTGCCAGCTTCGAAGGTCGGCTACCCTCTGGAAACACCATATATTTT. Its protein is CASFEGRLPSGNTIYF. V gene TRBV28 combines with J gene TRBJ1-3, with D uncertain. The CDR3 has 16 amino acids. From germline, CDR1 is MDHEN and CDR2 SYDVKM. The ends were cut back, 8 bases at V and 0 bases at J, with 17 bases in the middle.

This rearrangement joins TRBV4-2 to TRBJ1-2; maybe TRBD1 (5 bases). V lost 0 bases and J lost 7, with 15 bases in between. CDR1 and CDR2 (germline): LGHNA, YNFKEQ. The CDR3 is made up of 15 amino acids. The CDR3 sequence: CASSQDRGDGAGYTF. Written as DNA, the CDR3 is TGTGCCAGCAGCCAAGATCGGGGGGATGGGGCTGGCTACACCTTC.

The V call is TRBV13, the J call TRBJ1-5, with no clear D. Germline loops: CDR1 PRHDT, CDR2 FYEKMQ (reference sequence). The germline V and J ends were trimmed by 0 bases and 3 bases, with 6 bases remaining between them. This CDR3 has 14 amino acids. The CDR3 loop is CASSLGEINQPQHF. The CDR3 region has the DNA TGTGCCAGCAGCTTAGGGGAGATCAATCAGCCCCAGCATTTT.

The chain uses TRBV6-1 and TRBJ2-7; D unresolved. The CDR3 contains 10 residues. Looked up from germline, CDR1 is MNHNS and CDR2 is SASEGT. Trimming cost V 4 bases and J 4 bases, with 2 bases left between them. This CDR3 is CASSGYEQYF. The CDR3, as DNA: TGTGCCAGCAGTGGTTACGAGCAGTACTTC.

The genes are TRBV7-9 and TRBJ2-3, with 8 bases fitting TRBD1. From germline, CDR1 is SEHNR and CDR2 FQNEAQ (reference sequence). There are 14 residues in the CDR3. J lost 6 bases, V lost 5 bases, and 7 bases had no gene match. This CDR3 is CASSPGQGGDTQYF. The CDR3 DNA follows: TGTGCCAGCAGCCCCGGACAGGGTGGGGATACGCAGTATTTT.

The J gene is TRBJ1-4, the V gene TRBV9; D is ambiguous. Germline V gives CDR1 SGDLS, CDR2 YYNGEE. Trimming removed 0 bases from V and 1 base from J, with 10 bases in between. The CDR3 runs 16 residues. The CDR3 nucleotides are TGTGCCAGCAGCGTAGAGTCGAGGGTAACTAATGAAAAACTGTTTTTT. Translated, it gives CASSVESRVTNEKLFF.

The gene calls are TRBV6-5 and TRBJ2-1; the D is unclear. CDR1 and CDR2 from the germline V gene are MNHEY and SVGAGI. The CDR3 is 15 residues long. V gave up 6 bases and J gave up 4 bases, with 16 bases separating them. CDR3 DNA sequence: TGTGCCAGCAGCGTAAGCTCCCCCGGGTACAATGAGCAGTTCTTC. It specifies CASSVSSPGYNEQFF.